This TCR beta chain is drawn from a study of T cell clones after liver transplantation. Assay used: immunoSEQ multiplex PCR; TCRdb lists only in-frame clones, some missing. In the table there are more than 95,000 clones, about nine tenths of which are singletons. Germline lookup yields CDR1 SGHRS and CDR2 YFSETQ. V lost 4 bases, J lost 3 bases, and 6 bases stayed unmatched. CDR3 size: 14 residues. This clonotype was obtained from a human patient who received a liver transplant. Part of the T cell pool may stem from the graft donor. The sample in question was CD4+ T cells from blood, obtained 12 months after liver transplant. J is TRBJ2-7 and V is TRBV5-1, with 8 bases lining up with TRBD1. CDR3 in amino acids: CASSPRQGFYEQYF. The CDR3 DNA reads TGCGCCAGCAGCCCCCGACAGGGGTTCTACGAGCAGTACTTC.